The rows below give T cell receptor beta chains drawn from one sample of a study of regulatory T cells in long-lasting Graves disease. TCRdb reprocessed the multiplex PCR reads via MiXCR and lists one record per CDR3 protein. The sample includes some 500,000 distinct CDR3 sequences, around an eighth of them seen just once. In addition, the sample was reused for a study of T cells in Graves' hyperthyroidism and ophthalmopathy.

The sample here was peripheral blood mononuclear cells (PBMCs), taken at new diagnosis, from a patient treated with antithyroid drugs. These receptors all stem from a man younger than 45 with Graves disease. Each CDR3 is given with its conserved first and last residue. D genes are given only for firm matches. A row's size may be missing; if present it is once, few, many or a size class.

CDR3 DNA: TGTGCCAGCAGCTGGAGGGGTTCTGCTGGAAACACCATATATTTT; CDR3 protein: CASSWRGSAGNTIYF; clone size: -; J gene: TRBJ1-3; V gene: TRBV13; CDR3 length: 15; D gene: -
CDR3 DNA: TGCGCCAGCAGTGTTGTCCATGAGCAGTTCTTC; CDR3 protein: CASSVVHEQFF; clone size: -; J gene: TRBJ2-1; V gene: TRBV10-2; CDR3 length: 11; D gene: -
CDR3 DNA: TGTGCCAGCAGCTTAGAGGGAGGTTCCGCTTCCTTT; CDR3 protein: CASSLEGGSASF; clone size: -; J gene: TRBJ1-1; V gene: TRBV11-2; CDR3 length: 12; D gene: -
CDR3 DNA: TGTGCCAGCCTCAGGTTGGGCACTGAAGCTTTCTTT; CDR3 protein: CASLRLGTEAFF; clone size: many; J gene: TRBJ1-1; V gene: TRBV2; CDR3 length: 12; D gene: -
CDR3 DNA: TGCAGCGTTGTCCTTAATCGGGTTGACTATGGCTACACCTTC; CDR3 protein: CSVVLNRVDYGYTF; clone size: few; J gene: TRBJ1-2; V gene: TRBV29-1; CDR3 length: 14; D gene: -
CDR3 DNA: TGCAGTGCTAGCGGCGGGGCAGGGGGCGGTAGTTTTGAGCAGTTCTTC; CDR3 protein: CSASGGAGGGSFEQFF; clone size: many; J gene: TRBJ2-1; V gene: TRBV20-1; CDR3 length: 16; D gene: TRBD1
CDR3 DNA: TGTGCCAGCAGCTTAGACAGGGATACAACTAATGAAAAACTGTTTTTT; CDR3 protein: CASSLDRDTTNEKLFF; clone size: few; J gene: TRBJ1-4; V gene: TRBV7-8; CDR3 length: 16; D gene: -
CDR3 DNA: TGCGCCAGCAGCTTGAGTACGGCTTCAACTAATGAAAAACTGTTTTTT; CDR3 protein: CASSLSTASTNEKLFF; clone size: many; J gene: TRBJ1-4; V gene: TRBV5-1; CDR3 length: 16; D gene: -
CDR3 DNA: TGTGCCAGCAGAACCCGGGACAGCAATCAGCCCCAGCATTTT; CDR3 protein: CASRTRDSNQPQHF; clone size: many; J gene: TRBJ1-5; V gene: TRBV27; CDR3 length: 14; D gene: -
CDR3 DNA: TGTGCCAGCAGCCAAGCCGGGCCAAGCCAGTTCTTC; CDR3 protein: CASSQAGPSQFF; clone size: few; J gene: TRBJ2-1; V gene: TRBV3-1; CDR3 length: 12; D gene: -
CDR3 DNA: TGTGCCAGCAGTTTTTGGGACAGGGTTGGCTATGGCTACACCTTC; CDR3 protein: CASSFWDRVGYGYTF; clone size: -; J gene: TRBJ1-2; V gene: TRBV27; CDR3 length: 15; D gene: TRBD1
CDR3 DNA: TGTGCCAGCAGCTTAGCAGAAGCGGCGGTATCCTACGAGCAGTACTTC; CDR3 protein: CASSLAEAAVSYEQYF; clone size: -; J gene: TRBJ2-7; V gene: TRBV7-2; CDR3 length: 16; D gene: -
CDR3 DNA: TGTGCCAGCAGGGTCCTTGGACTAGCGGGAGGGCAAGAGACCCAGTACTTC; CDR3 protein: CASRVLGLAGGQETQYF; clone size: -; J gene: TRBJ2-5; V gene: TRBV5-5; CDR3 length: 17; D gene: TRBD2